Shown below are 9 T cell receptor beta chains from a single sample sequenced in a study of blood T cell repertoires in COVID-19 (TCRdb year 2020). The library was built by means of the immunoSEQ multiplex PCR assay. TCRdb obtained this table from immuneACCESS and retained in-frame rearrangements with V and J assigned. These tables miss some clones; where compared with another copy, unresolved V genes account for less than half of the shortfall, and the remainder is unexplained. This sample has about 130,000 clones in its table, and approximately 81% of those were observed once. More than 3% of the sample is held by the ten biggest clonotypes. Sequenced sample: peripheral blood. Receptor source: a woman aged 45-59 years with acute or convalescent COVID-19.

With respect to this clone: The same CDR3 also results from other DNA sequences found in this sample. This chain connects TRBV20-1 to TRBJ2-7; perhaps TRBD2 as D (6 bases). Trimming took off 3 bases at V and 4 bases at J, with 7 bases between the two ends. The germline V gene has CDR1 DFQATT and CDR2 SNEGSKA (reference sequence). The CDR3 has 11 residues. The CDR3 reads CSARGGYEQYF. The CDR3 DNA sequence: TGCAGTGCTAGGGGGGGATACGAGCAGTACTTC.

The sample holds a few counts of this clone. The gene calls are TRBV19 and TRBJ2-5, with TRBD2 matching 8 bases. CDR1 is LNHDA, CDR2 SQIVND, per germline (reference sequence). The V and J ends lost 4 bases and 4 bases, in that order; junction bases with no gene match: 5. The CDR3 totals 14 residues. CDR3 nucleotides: TGTGCCAGTAGTAGGCGACTAGCGTTAGAGACCCAGTACTTC. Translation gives CASSRRLALETQYF.

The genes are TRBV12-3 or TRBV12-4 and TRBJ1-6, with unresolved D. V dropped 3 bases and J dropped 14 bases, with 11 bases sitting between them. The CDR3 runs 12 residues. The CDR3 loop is CASSFGLMTLHF. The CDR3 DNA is TGTGCCAGCAGTTTCGGTCTTATGACCCTCCACTTT.

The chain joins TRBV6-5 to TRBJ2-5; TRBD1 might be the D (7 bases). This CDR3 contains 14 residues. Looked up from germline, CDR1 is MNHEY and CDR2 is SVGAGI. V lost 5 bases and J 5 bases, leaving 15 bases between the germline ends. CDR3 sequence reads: CASSRQGGKETQYF. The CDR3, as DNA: TGTGCCAGCAGTCGACAGGGAGGCAAGGAGACCCAGTACTTC.

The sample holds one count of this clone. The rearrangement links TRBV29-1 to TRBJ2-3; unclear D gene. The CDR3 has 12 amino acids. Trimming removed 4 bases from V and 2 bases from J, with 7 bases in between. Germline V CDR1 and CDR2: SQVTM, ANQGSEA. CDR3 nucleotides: TGCAGCGTTGGAGGCTTCACAGATACGCAGTATTTT. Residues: CSVGGFTDTQYF.

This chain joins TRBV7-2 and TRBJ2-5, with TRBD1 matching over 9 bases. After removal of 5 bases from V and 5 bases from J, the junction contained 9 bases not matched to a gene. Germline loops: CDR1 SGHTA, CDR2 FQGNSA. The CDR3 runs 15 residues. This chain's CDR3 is CASSPGQGGWETQYF. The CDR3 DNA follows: TGTGCCAGCAGCCCGGGACAGGGCGGGTGGGAGACCCAGTACTTC.

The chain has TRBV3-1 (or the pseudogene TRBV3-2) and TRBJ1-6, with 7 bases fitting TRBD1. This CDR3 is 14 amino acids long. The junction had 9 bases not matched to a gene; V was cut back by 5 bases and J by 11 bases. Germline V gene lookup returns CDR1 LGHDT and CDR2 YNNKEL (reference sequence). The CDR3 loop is CASSETGFGTPLHF. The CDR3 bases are TGTGCCAGCAGCGAGACAGGGTTTGGGACACCCCTCCACTTT.

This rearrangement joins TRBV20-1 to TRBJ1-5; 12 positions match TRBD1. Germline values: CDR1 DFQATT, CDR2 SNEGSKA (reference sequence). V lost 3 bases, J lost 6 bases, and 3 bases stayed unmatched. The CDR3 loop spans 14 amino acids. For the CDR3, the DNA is TGCAGTGCTAGTGGGACAGGGGGCACTCAGCCCCAGCATTTT. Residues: CSASGTGGTQPQHF.

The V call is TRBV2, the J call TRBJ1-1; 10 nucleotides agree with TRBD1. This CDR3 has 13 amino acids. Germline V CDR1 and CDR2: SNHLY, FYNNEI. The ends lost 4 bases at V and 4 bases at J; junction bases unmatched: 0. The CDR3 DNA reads TGTGCCAGCAGTGGGACAGGGGGCACTGAAGCTTTCTTT. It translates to CASSGTGGTEAFF.